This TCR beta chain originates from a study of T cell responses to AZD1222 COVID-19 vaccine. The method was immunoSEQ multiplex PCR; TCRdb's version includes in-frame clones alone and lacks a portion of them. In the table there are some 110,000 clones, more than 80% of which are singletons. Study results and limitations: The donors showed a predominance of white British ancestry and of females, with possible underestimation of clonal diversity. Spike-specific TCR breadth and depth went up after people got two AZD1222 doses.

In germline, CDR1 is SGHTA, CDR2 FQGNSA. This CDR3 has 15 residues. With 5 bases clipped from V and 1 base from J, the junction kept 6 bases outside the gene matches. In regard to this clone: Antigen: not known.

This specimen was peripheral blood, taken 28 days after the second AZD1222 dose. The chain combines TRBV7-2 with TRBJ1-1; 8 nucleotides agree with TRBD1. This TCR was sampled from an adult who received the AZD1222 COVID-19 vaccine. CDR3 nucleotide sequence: TGTGCCAGCAGCCAGAGGACAGGGACGAACACTGAAGCTTTCTTT. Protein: CASSQRTGTNTEAFF. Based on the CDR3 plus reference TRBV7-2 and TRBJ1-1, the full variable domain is GAGVSQSPSNKVTEKGKDVELRCDPISGHTALYWYRQSLGQGLEFLIYFQGNSAPDKSGLPSDRFSAERTGGSVSTLTIQRTQQEDSAVYLCASSQRTGTNTEAFFGQGTRLTVV.